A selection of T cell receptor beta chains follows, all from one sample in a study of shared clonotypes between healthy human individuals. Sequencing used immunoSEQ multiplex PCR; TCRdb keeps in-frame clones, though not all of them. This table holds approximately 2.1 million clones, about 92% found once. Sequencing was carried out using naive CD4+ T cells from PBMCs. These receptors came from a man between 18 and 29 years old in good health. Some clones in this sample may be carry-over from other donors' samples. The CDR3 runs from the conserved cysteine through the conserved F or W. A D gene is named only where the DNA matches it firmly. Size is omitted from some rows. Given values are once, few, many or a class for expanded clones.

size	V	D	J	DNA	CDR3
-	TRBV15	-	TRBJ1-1	TGTGCCACCAGCAGAGGAGGGGCACTGAACACTGAAGCTTTCTTT	CATSRGGALNTEAFF
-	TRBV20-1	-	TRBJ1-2	TGCAGTGCTAGAGTGTCGGAGATAAACACCTTC	CSARVSEINTF
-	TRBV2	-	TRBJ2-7	TGTGCCAGCAGTGATCGGGACGCCGTAACCTACGAGCAGTACTTC	CASSDRDAVTYEQYF
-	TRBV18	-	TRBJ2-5	TGTGCCAGCTCACGAACCTACCAAGAGACCCAGTACTTC	CASSRTYQETQYF
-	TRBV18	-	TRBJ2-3	TGTGCCAGCTCACCCCCGGTCCTCCCCACAGATACGCAGTATTTT	CASSPPVLPTDTQYF
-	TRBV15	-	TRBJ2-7	TGTGCCACCAGCAGAGATTCCCGGGAGACTCCCTACGAGCAGTACTTC	CATSRDSRETPYEQYF
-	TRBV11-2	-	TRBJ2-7	TGTGCCAGCAGCTTCCCACTCAGAGAGCAGTACTTC	CASSFPLREQYF
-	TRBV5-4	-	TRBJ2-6	TGTGCCAGCAGCTTGGCCGGGGCCTCTGGGGCCAACGTCCTGACTTTC	CASSLAGASGANVLTF
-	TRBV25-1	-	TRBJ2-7	TGTGCCAGCAGTGAATTAGGGGTCCACGAGCAGTACTTC	CASSELGVHEQYF
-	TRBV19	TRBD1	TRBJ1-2	TGTGCCAGTAGGGACAGGGGGATTTATGGCTACACCTTC	CASRDRGIYGYTF
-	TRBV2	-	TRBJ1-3	TGTGCCAGCAGTGACTCCGCGGGGGCTAGGCTCTTTGGTAGCGACACCATATATTTT	CASSDSAGARLFGSDTIYF
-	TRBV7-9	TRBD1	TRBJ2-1	TGTGCCAGCAGATGGACAGGGGGGGTCCATGAGCAGTTCTTC	CASRWTGGVHEQFF
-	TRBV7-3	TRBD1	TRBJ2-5	TGTGCCAGCAGCACCCGAGGACAGGGGGCAGGGGAGACCCAGTACTTC	CASSTRGQGAGETQYF
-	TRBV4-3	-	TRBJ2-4	TGCGCCAGCAGCCTGGACGGGAGTCGAGGCATTCAGTACTTC	CASSLDGSRGIQYF
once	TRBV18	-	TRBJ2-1	TGTGCCAGCTCACAATATAGCGGAACTTACAATGAGCAGTTCTTC	CASSQYSGTYNEQFF
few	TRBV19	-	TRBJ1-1	TGTGCCAGTAGTCCCGGGATCATGAACACTGAAGCTTTCTTT	CASSPGIMNTEAFF
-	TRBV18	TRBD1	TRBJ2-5	TGTGCCAGCTCATTGGACAGGGGGGACCTAGAGACCCAGTACTTC	CASSLDRGDLETQYF
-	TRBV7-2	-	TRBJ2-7	TGTGCCAGCAGCTTAGTGTATTGGGGGAAAGCCTACGAGCAGTACTTC	CASSLVYWGKAYEQYF
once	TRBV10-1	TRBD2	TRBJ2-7	TGCGCCAGCAGTGAGCCGCCCCGAGGGACTAGGGTCTACGAGCAGTACTTC	CASSEPPRGTRVYEQYF
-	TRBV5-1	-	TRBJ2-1	TGCGCCAGCAGCTTGTTGGAGGGATCTTACAATGAGCAGTTCTTC	CASSLLEGSYNEQFF
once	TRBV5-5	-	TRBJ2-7	TGTGCCAGCAGCTTTAGGGCAGGGGCTTCCTACGAGCAGTACTTC	CASSFRAGASYEQYF
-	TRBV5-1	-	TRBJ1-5	TGCGCCAGCAGCTTGGGCAGGGATCAGCCCCAGCATTTT	CASSLGRDQPQHF
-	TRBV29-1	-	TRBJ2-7	TGCAGCGTCTCAGGGATTGTGTCCCACGAGCAGTACTTC	CSVSGIVSHEQYF
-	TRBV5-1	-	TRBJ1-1	TGCGCCAGCAGCTCTACGGCGGGGCGTCTGGCCACTGAAGCTTTCTTT	CASSSTAGRLATEAFF
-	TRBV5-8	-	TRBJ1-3	TGTGCCAGCAGCTGGGGAGTCGAGGACACCATATATTTT	CASSWGVEDTIYF
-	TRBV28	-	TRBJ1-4	TGTGCCAGCAGTTTAAGTGGCACAACTAATGAAAAACTGTTTTTT	CASSLSGTTNEKLFF
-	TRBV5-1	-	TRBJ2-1	TGCGCCAGCAGCTTGACAGATCTATACAATGAGCAGTTCTTC	CASSLTDLYNEQFF
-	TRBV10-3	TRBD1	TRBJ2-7	TGTGCCATCAACAACCGGGACAGACCCTACGAGCAGTACTTC	CAINNRDRPYEQYF
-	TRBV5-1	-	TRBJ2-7	TGCGCCAGCAGCTTAGTTACCGGGCGTCAGCAGTACTTC	CASSLVTGRQQYF
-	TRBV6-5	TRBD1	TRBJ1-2	TGTGCCAGCAGCCGACAGGGGCGAAACTATGGCTACACCTTC	CASSRQGRNYGYTF
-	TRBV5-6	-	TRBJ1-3	TGTGCCAGCAACGGGGAGGGACTCGGAAACACCATATATTTT	CASNGEGLGNTIYF
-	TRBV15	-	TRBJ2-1	TGTGCCACCAGCAGAGGGGTTGTTCGGGCTAGATACTACAATGAGCAGTTCTTC	CATSRGVVRARYYNEQFF
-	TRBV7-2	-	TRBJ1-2	TGTGCCAGCAGCACAACCTGGCACCCAGGGGAAGGCTACACCTTC	CASSTTWHPGEGYTF
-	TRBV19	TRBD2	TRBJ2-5	TGTGCCAGTAGTATACCCGGGACTAGCGGAGGAGAGACCCAGTACTTC	CASSIPGTSGGETQYF
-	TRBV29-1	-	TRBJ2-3	TGCAGCGTTGAAAAAACTACTAAGGCAGATACGCAGTATTTT	CSVEKTTKADTQYF
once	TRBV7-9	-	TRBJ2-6	TGTGCCAGCAGCCCGCTCCTGGGTGGGGCAGTCTCTGGGGCCAACGTCCTGACTTTC	CASSPLLGGAVSGANVLTF
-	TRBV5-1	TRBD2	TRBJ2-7	TGCGCCAGCAGCGTACGACTAGCGGGAGGGCCCCCCTACGAGCAGTACTTC	CASSVRLAGGPPYEQYF
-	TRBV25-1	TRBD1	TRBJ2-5	TGTGCCAGCAGTAGGGGGCTGCAGACCCAGTACTTC	CASSRGLQTQYF
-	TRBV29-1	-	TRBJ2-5	TGCAGCGTTGAAAACCCTCGGGGTGGGACCCCACACTTC	CSVENPRGGTPHF
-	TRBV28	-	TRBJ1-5	TGTGCCAGCAGTTCCGGGGTAGGCAATCAGCCCCAGCATTTT	CASSSGVGNQPQHF
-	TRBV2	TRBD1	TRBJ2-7	TGTGCCAGCATGGGACAGCCTAAGGGACAGTACTTC	CASMGQPKGQYF
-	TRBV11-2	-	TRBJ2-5	TGTGCCAGCAGCTTCATCGTCACGGCACGCCAAGAGACCCAGTACTTC	CASSFIVTARQETQYF
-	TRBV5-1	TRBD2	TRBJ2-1	TGCGCCAGCAGCGACGCTAGCGGGGACAATGAGCAGTTCTTC	CASSDASGDNEQFF
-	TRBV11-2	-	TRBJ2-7	TGTGCCAGCAGCTTAGAAAGTAACGTTGGCTACGAGCAGTACTTC	CASSLESNVGYEQYF
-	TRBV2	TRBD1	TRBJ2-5	TGTGCCAGCAGTGAACAGGGGGCTGAGACCCAGTACTTC	CASSEQGAETQYF
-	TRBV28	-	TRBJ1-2	TGTGCCAGCAGCCAAGGCAGCTCTTCTAACTATGGCTACACCTTC	CASSQGSSSNYGYTF
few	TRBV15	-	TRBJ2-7	TGTGCCACCAGCCGCGCGGGGGCCGAGTCCTACGAGCAGTACTTC	CATSRAGAESYEQYF
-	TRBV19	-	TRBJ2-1	TGTGCCAGTTGGACGGTCGGCGACAATGAGCAGTTCTTC	CASWTVGDNEQFF
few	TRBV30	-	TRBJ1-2	TGTGCCTGGAGTGTACTTCCCGCAGCGCTAGGAAACTATGGCTACACCTTC	CAWSVLPAALGNYGYTF
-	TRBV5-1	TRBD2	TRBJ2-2	TGCGCCAGCAGCTTGATTAGCGGGAGGGCCCACACCGGGGAGCTGTTTTTT	CASSLISGRAHTGELFF
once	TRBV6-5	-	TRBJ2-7	TGTGCCAGCAGTTACGGTTCTACCCAGTACTCCTACGAGCAGTACTTC	CASSYGSTQYSYEQYF
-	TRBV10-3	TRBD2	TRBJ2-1	TGTGCCACCAGGACTAGCGGGATCAATGAGCAGTTCTTC	CATRTSGINEQFF
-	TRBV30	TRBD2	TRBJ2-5	TGTGCCTGGAGCCCGGGGCTAGCGGGAATTTGGGGGACCCAGTACTTC	CAWSPGLAGIWGTQYF
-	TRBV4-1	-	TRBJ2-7	TGCGCCAGCAGCCGAGACTGGGACTACGAGCAGTACTTC	CASSRDWDYEQYF
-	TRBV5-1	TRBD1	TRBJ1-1	TGCGCCAGCAGAGGACAGGGGAACACTGAAGCTTTCTTT	CASRGQGNTEAFF
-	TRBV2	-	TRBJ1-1	TGTGCCAGCAGTGTCCGGACAGACACTGAAGCTTTCTTT	CASSVRTDTEAFF